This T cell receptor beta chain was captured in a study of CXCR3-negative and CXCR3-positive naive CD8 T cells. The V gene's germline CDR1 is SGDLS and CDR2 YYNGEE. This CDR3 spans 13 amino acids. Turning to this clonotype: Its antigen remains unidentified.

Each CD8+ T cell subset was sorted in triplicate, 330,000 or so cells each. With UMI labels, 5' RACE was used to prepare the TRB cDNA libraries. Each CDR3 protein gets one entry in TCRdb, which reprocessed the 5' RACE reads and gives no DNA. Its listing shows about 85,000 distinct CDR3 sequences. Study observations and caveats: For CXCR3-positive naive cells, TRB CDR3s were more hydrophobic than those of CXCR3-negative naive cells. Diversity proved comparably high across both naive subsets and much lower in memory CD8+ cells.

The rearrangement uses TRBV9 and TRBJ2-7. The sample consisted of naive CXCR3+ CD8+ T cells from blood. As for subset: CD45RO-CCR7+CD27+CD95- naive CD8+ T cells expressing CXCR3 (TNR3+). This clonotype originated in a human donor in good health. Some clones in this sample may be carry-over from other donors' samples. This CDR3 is CASSVAYGYEQYF.